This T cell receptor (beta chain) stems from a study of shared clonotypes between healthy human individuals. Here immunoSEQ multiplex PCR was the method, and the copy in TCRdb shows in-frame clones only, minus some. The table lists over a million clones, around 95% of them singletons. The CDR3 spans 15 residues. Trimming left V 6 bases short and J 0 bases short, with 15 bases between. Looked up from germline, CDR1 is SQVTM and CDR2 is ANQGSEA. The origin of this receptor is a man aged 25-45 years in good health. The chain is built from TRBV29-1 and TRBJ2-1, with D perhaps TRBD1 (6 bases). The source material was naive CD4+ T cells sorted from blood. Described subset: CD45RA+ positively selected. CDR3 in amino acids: CSVVTGLSSYNEQFF. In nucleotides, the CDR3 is TGCAGCGTCGTTACAGGGCTAAGCTCCTACAATGAGCAGTTCTTC.